These T cell receptor beta chains were read from a single sample in a study of cytomegalovirus exposure and HLA in healthy donors. Sequencing used immunoSEQ multiplex PCR; TCRdb keeps in-frame clones, though not all of them. This sample has some 90,000 clones; about 75% occur once, and the top ten carry 6%. What was sequenced was PBMCs. The receptor set was obtained from a female donor in good health and CMV-seronegative. The CDR3 runs from the conserved cysteine through the conserved F or W. A D gene is named only where the DNA matches it firmly. The listing skips clone size in some rows; elsewhere it reads once, few, many or a size class.

>TRBV6-1|13|TRBJ2-5|-|few
CASRMTVAETQYF
TGTGCCAGCAGGATGACCGTAGCAGAGACCCAGTACTTC
>TRBV5-4|14|TRBJ2-5|TRBD2|-
CASSRGGRQETQYF
TGTGCCAGCAGCCGCGGGGGACGGCAAGAGACCCAGTACTTC
>TRBV13|15|TRBJ1-6|TRBD1|-
CASSSRRTGVSPLHF
TGTGCCAGCAGCTCCCGCCGGACAGGTGTTTCACCCCTCCACTTT
>TRBV19|14|TRBJ1-1|-|-
CASSDPGQFTEAFF
TGTGCCAGTAGTGATCCCGGACAGTTCACTGAAGCTTTCTTT
>TRBV28|15|TRBJ2-7|TRBD1|-
CASSSPGQGYNEQYF
TGTGCCAGCAGTTCTCCGGGACAGGGGTATAACGAGCAGTACTTC
>TRBV14|18|TRBJ2-6|TRBD2|once
CASSRGLAASSGANVLTF
TGTGCCAGCAGCCGCGGACTAGCGGCTAGCTCTGGGGCCAACGTCCTGACTTTC
>TRBV19|14|TRBJ2-1|TRBD2|-
CASSIGASGRQQFF
TGTGCCAGTAGTATAGGGGCTAGCGGTCGTCAGCAGTTCTTC
>TRBV11-2|13|TRBJ2-1|-|-
CASSLDGGGEQFF
TGTGCCAGCAGCTTAGATGGGGGAGGTGAGCAGTTCTTC
>TRBV5-6|16|TRBJ2-7|TRBD2|-
CASSLGAGGFSYEQYF
TGTGCCAGCAGCTTGGGGGCGGGGGGATTCTCCTACGAGCAGTACTTC
>TRBV27|15|TRBJ2-7|TRBD2|-
CASSLGLAGSYEQYF
TGTGCCAGCAGCCTTGGACTAGCGGGATCCTACGAGCAGTACTTC
>TRBV2|15|TRBJ2-3|TRBD2|-
CASSGTSGSLDTQYF
TGTGCCAGCAGCGGGACTAGCGGGAGTTTGGATACGCAGTATTTT
>TRBV23-1|14|TRBJ2-7|TRBD1|-
CASSRGQGSYEQYF
TGCGCCAGCAGTCGTGGACAGGGGTCCTACGAGCAGTACTTC
>TRBV28|14|TRBJ1-2|-|-
CASSYRGNSYGYTF
TGTGCCAGCAGTTACCGCGGCAACTCCTATGGCTACACCTTC
>TRBV14|12|TRBJ2-5|-|-
CASSQERETQYF
TGTGCCAGCAGCCAAGAGAGGGAGACCCAGTACTTC
>TRBV30|11|TRBJ2-7|-|-
CAFGQPYEQYF
TGTGCCTTCGGACAGCCTTACGAGCAGTACTTC
>TRBV7-9|12|TRBJ2-5|-|-
CASSPRAGSCYF
TGTGCCAGCAGCCCCCGCGCGGGGTCTTGTTACTTC
>TRBV6-1|14|TRBJ2-5|-|-
CASSTPGLQETQYF
TGTGCCAGCAGTACACCGGGACTCCAAGAGACCCAGTACTTC
>TRBV7-9|13|TRBJ1-6|-|-
CASSVEPDSPLHF
TGTGCCAGCAGCGTAGAGCCTGATTCACCCCTCCACTTT
>TRBV6-1|16|TRBJ1-5|TRBD1|few
CASSEGQSYSNQPQHF
TGTGCCAGCAGTGAGGGACAGAGTTATAGCAATCAGCCCCAGCATTTT
>TRBV4-2|16|TRBJ2-1|-|-
CASSTESGSSYNEQFF
TGTGCCAGCAGCACCGAAAGCGGGTCTTCCTACAATGAGCAGTTCTTC
>TRBV7-2|13|TRBJ1-5|-|-
CASSSQPDQPQHF
TGTGCCAGCAGCTCACAACCCGATCAGCCCCAGCATTTT
>TRBV6-5|13|TRBJ1-2|-|many
CASSYSRVDGYTF
TGTGCCAGCAGTTACTCCAGGGTTGATGGCTACACCTTC
>TRBV11-2|15|TRBJ2-5|TRBD1|-
CASSSTGTFQETQYF
TGTGCCAGCAGCTCGACAGGGACGTTCCAAGAGACCCAGTACTTC
>TRBV19|17|TRBJ2-6|TRBD1|-
CASSDRTGRTGANVLTF
TGTGCCAGTAGTGATCGGACAGGCCGTACCGGGGCCAACGTCCTGACTTTC
>TRBV7-9|14|TRBJ2-1|TRBD2|-
CASSFGTSDNEQFF
TGTGCCAGCAGCTTCGGGACTAGCGACAATGAGCAGTTCTTC
>TRBV28|14|TRBJ1-1|-|-
CASSSRGRNTEAFF
TGTGCCAGCAGTTCCAGGGGTAGGAACACTGAAGCTTTCTTT
>TRBV19|12|TRBJ1-1|-|-
CASISGGRRAFF
TGTGCCAGTATTTCGGGGGGACGGCGGGCTTTCTTT
>TRBV6-5|13|TRBJ2-5|TRBD1|-
CASRGQGEETQYF
TGTGCCAGCAGGGGACAGGGGGAAGAGACCCAGTACTTC
>TRBV6-5|13|TRBJ1-1|TRBD1|-
CASYQQGAAEAFF
TGTGCCAGCTACCAACAGGGGGCTGCTGAAGCTTTCTTT
>TRBV7-8|12|TRBJ1-1|-|-
CASSLAGTEAFF
TGTGCCAGCAGCTTAGCCGGCACTGAAGCTTTCTTT